This T cell receptor beta chain was observed in a study of cytotoxic CD8 clonotypes in ibrutinib-treated CLL. About the research overall: Partial response was seen in around 24 patients and complete response in 2; after median 68 months, about 14 stayed remitted, approximately twelve progressed.

Sequencing was designed to attain a depth spanning 1 in 200,000 to 1 in 1 million T cells. Generated by immunoSEQ multiplex PCR, the TCRdb table keeps only in-frame clones and is missing some. Of about 300,000 clones listed, around 77% are singletons. CDR1 MNHEY and CDR2 SVGAGI come from the germline V gene. Trimming removed 2 bases from V and 3 bases from J, with 6 bases in between. CDR3 length: 13 residues. The receptor's source is a human donor with chronic lymphocytic leukemia. The sample consisted of PBMCs, taken at disease progression, from a patient treated with ibrutinib. This sequence joins TRBV6-5 and TRBJ2-3; D gene unclear. The CDR3 region is CASSYTRTDTQYF. CDR3 DNA sequence: TGTGCCAGCAGTTACACGAGGACAGATACGCAGTATTTT.